This TCR beta chain stems from a study of blood T cell repertoires in COVID-19. For the study at large: Some COVID-19 samples were acute and others convalescent; all came from the United States, Italy and Spain. T cells, B-cell-depleted T cells, or PBMCs supplied cDNA or gDNA.

CDR1 is MDHEN and CDR2 is SYDVKM in the germline V gene. This CDR3 region has 12 residues. The germline V and J ends were trimmed by 3 bases and 6 bases, with 8 bases remaining between them. In the original analysis: Reference gene primer amplification yielded estimated nucleated cell counts. Using immunoSEQ multiplex PCR, the repertoire was profiled, and TCRdb retains in-frame clones only, with some absent. V, J and clone size derive from that table, while D and trimming were established from the DNA sequence. The table shows about 41,000 clones, with about 88% occurring only once. The TCR sequence derives from a human donor in a cohort sampled during active COVID-19. Sequences were obtained from peripheral blood. V and J are TRBV28 and TRBJ1-2; possible D gene TRBD1, 6 bases. CDR3 loop: CASSLGADGYTF. The CDR3, as DNA: TGTGCCAGCAGTTTGGGGGCTGATGGCTACACCTTC.